Listed here is a single T cell receptor (beta chain). TCRdb's copy holds only in-frame clones and misses some; the assay was immunoSEQ multiplex PCR. Seen here are tens of thousands of clones, approximately 80% observed once, and the top ten hold approximately 44%. These data originate in a study of Ad26.COV2.S vaccination and SARS-CoV-2 variants. The TCR comes from a human donor who had recovered from COVID-19. The sample consisted of peripheral blood, taken after recovery from COVID-19.

The CDR3, as DNA: TGTGCCAGCAGCTTAACAGTCAACTATGGCTACACCTTC. This codes for CASSLTVNYGYTF. The V call is TRBV7-2, the J call TRBJ1-2; D is undetermined. The CDR3 is 13 residues long. V lost 2 bases and J lost 2, with 6 bases in between. Germline V gene lookup returns CDR1 SGHTA and CDR2 FQGNSA.